The rows below give T cell receptor beta chains drawn from one sample of a study of early T cells in non-severe SARS-CoV-2 infection. One entry per CDR3 protein, called by TCRdb with MiXCR from the 5' RACE reads. The table has some 60,000 distinct CDR3 sequences, 8.5% to 10% seen once. The specimen was whole blood. The receptors shown here come from an adult who was a healthcare worker with PCR-confirmed SARS-CoV-2 infection or an uninfected control (not recorded which). Both conserved end residues are part of each CDR3. D genes are given only for firm matches. Size is stated for part of the rows, as once, few or many counts, or as a class when the clone is expanded.

j_call,clone_size,d_call,v_call,cdr3_nt,cdr3_aa
TRBJ2-3,many,TRBD2,TRBV12-3/TRBV12-4,TGTGCCAGCAGTTTAGTCCCACGGCTAGCGGGAGGGGGAGATACGCAGTATTTT,CASSLVPRLAGGGDTQYF
TRBJ1-4,few,NA,TRBV18,TGTACCAGCTCACCACCGTGGCAGGATGAAAAACTGTTTTTT,CTSSPPWQDEKLFF
TRBJ1-1,NA,TRBD1,TRBV15,TGTGCCACCAGCAGGGTACAGGGGGCCGGGACTGAAGCTTTCTTT,CATSRVQGAGTEAFF
TRBJ1-1,NA,NA,TRBV7-2,TGTGCCAGCAGCTTATATTCAGGGAACACTGAAGCTTTCTTT,CASSLYSGNTEAFF
TRBJ2-1,few,NA,TRBV20-1,TGCAGTGCTACCAAGGGCGGCTACTCCTACAATGAGCAGTTCTTC,CSATKGGYSYNEQFF
TRBJ2-7,many,NA,TRBV27,TGTGCCAGCAGTCACCTCGAAGGCGTCGGGGACGAGCAGTACTTC,CASSHLEGVGDEQYF
TRBJ1-1,many,NA,TRBV3-1,TGTGCCAGCAGCCACTCACAGGGGAACACTGAAGCTTTCTTT,CASSHSQGNTEAFF
TRBJ2-4,NA,NA,TRBV5-3,TGTGCCAGAAGCTTGGCGGTAGCAGAAGCCAAAAACATTCAGTACTTC,CARSLAVAEAKNIQYF
TRBJ1-1,many,TRBD1,TRBV7-2,TGTGCCAGCAGCACCAGGGGGCCCGTGACGATGAACACTGAAGCTTTCTTT,CASSTRGPVTMNTEAFF
TRBJ2-1,many,TRBD1,TRBV5-1,TGCGCCAGCTTCGACAGGGGGCAACTACGGAACAATGAGCAGTTCTTC,CASFDRGQLRNNEQFF
TRBJ2-1,many,NA,TRBV20-1,TGCAGTGCTAGGAAAATCGTAGGAGGTGAGCAGTTCTTC,CSARKIVGGEQFF
TRBJ2-7,many,TRBD1,TRBV11-2,TGTGCCAGCAGCCCGAGACCGGGACAGGGGATATACGAGCAGTACTTC,CASSPRPGQGIYEQYF
TRBJ2-5,many,TRBD2,TRBV20-1,TGCAGTGCCCAGACTAGCGGGGTGTCCCAGTACTTC,CSAQTSGVSQYF
TRBJ2-3,many,TRBD2,TRBV20-1,TGCAGTGCTAACCGACTAGCGGGATCTAGCACAGATACGCAGTATTTT,CSANRLAGSSTDTQYF
TRBJ2-7,many,NA,TRBV19,TGTGCCAGTAGTATAGTAGGCTCCGGGACTGGGGACTCCTACGAGCAGTACTTC,CASSIVGSGTGDSYEQYF
TRBJ1-5,many,TRBD1,TRBV2,TGTGCCAGCAACCAGGGGGCCCATCAGCCCCAGCATTTT,CASNQGAHQPQHF
TRBJ2-1,few,NA,TRBV12-3/TRBV12-4,TGTGCCAGCAGTTTAGAGGTGGGCCCTACAATGAAGCAGTTCTTC,CASSLEVGPTMKQFF
TRBJ2-1,NA,TRBD2,TRBV9,TGTGCCAGCAGCGTAGTCAGCGGGAGGAATTATGAGCAGTTCTTC,CASSVVSGRNYEQFF
TRBJ1-1,few,TRBD1,TRBV20-1,TGCAGTGCGTCTAGACAGGGGGCATTCGCTGAAGCTTTCTTT,CSASRQGAFAEAFF
TRBJ2-1,many,TRBD2,TRBV27,TGTGCCAGCAGTTCCCTTGGGGGGAGGGCCTACAATGAGCAGTTCTTC,CASSSLGGRAYNEQFF
TRBJ2-7,many,TRBD2,TRBV19,TGTGCCAGCCTCTCTAGCGGGCAGTACTTC,CASLSSGQYF
TRBJ2-2,few,TRBD2,TRBV20-1,TGCAGTGCTAGAGATTTAAGTCTAGCGGTACCCAGGTGGAACACCGGGGAGCTGTTTTTT,CSARDLSLAVPRWNTGELFF
TRBJ2-7,many,TRBD1,TRBV4-2,TGTGCCAGCAGCCAAGTTGGGACAGGGCCATACGAGCAGTACTTC,CASSQVGTGPYEQYF
TRBJ1-1,few,NA,TRBV7-6,TGTGCCAGCAGCGGGTACAGAGCCACTGAAGCTTTCTTT,CASSGYRATEAFF
TRBJ2-7,many,TRBD2,TRBV7-9,TGTGCCAGCAGCTTAGCGGGAGGGTACGAGCAGTACTTC,CASSLAGGYEQYF
TRBJ2-1,many,NA,TRBV7-2,TGTGCCAGCAGCTTAGGAGGGAGGTACTACAATGAGCAGTTCTTC,CASSLGGRYYNEQFF
TRBJ2-1,few,TRBD2,TRBV29-1,TGCAGCGGCGGGCGGGAGATTGTCTACAATGAGCAGTTCTTC,CSGGREIVYNEQFF
TRBJ2-7,NA,NA,TRBV14,TGTGCCAGCAGCCCCTCCGTGTCAGGGAACCACGAGCAGTACTTC,CASSPSVSGNHEQYF
TRBJ2-3,NA,NA,TRBV18,TGTGCCAGCTCACCACCTTCCACAGATACGCAGTATTTT,CASSPPSTDTQYF
TRBJ2-2,once,NA,TRBV5-1,TGCGCCAGCAGCTCCAATGCGGCGAACACCGGGGAGCTGTTTTTT,CASSSNAANTGELFF
TRBJ2-7,many,TRBD2,TRBV18,TGTGCCAGCTCAGCTCTAGCGGGAGGTGATTACGAGCAGTACTTC,CASSALAGGDYEQYF
TRBJ2-3,few,NA,TRBV11-3,TGTGCCAGCAGCTTAGATCAAAGTAATACGCAGTATTTT,CASSLDQSNTQYF
TRBJ2-4,few,NA,TRBV19,TGTGCCAGTAGTATAGCAGGACAGATCTCAGCCAAAAACATTCAGTACTTC,CASSIAGQISAKNIQYF
TRBJ2-3,NA,NA,TRBV5-1,TGCGCCAGCAGCGTAAACAGGGCAGATACGCAGTATTTT,CASSVNRADTQYF
TRBJ1-3,many,NA,TRBV5-1,TGCGCCAGCAGCTTGGCCCCCGGGGGCTCTGGAAACACCATATATTTT,CASSLAPGGSGNTIYF
TRBJ1-5,many,NA,TRBV20-1,TGCAGTGCTAGAGATGGAAAGGGATTTAGCAATCAGCCCCAGCATTTT,CSARDGKGFSNQPQHF
TRBJ2-7,many,NA,TRBV20-1,TGCAGTGCGGCGGCCTACGAGCAGTACTTC,CSAAAYEQYF
TRBJ2-7,many,TRBD1,TRBV5-1,TGCGCCAGCAGCCCACGGGACAGGGGATCCTACGAGCAGTACTTC,CASSPRDRGSYEQYF
TRBJ2-2,few,NA,TRBV21-1,TGTGCCAGCAGCAAAGCAAGGCCTGCCGGGGAGCTGTTTTTT,CASSKARPAGELFF
TRBJ2-1,NA,NA,TRBV29-1,TGCAGCGTGGCGCAGGGGCGTTCGTTCAATGAGCAGTTCTTC,CSVAQGRSFNEQFF
TRBJ2-7,NA,TRBD2,TRBV7-6,TGTGCCAGCAGCTCCCCGGGGGGCGAGCAGTACTTC,CASSSPGGEQYF
TRBJ2-2,NA,NA,TRBV19,TGTGCCAGTAGTATCCGGGAGACGACGAACACCGGGGAGCTGTTTTTT,CASSIRETTNTGELFF
TRBJ1-1,many,TRBD1,TRBV24-1,TGTGCCACCAGTGATGTACTATCCAAGATCGACAGGGCTGCTTTCTTT,CATSDVLSKIDRAAFF
TRBJ1-1,many,TRBD1,TRBV14,TGTGCCAGCAGCCATTATCGGACAGGGCCGATTAAGAACACTGAAGCTTTCTTT,CASSHYRTGPIKNTEAFF